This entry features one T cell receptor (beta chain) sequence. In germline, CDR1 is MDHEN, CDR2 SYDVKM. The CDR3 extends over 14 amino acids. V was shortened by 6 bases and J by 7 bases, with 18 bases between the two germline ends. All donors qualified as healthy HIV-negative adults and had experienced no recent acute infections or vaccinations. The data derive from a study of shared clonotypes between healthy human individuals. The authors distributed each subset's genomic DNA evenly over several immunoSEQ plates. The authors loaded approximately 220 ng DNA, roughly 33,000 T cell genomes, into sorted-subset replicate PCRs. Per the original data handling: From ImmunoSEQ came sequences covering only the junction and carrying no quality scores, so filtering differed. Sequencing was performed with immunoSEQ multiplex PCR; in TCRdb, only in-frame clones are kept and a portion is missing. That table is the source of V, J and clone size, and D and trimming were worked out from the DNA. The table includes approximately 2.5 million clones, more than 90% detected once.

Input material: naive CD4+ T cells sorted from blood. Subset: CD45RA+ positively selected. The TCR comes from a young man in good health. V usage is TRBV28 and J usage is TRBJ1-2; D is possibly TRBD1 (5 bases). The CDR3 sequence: CASRDGTRGLGYTF. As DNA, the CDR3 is TGTGCCAGCAGAGACGGGACGCGGGGCCTTGGCTACACCTTC.